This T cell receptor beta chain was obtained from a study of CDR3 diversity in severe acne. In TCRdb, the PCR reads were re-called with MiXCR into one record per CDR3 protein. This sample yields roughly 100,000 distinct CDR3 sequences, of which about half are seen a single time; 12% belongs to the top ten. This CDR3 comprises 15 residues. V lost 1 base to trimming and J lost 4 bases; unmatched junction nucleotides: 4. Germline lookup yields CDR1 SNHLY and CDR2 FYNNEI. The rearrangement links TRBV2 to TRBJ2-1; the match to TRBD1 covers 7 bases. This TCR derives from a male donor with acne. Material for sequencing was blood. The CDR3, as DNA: TGTGCCAGCAGTGAAGGAAAGGGGGCGTACAATGAGCAGTTCTTC. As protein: CASSEGKGAYNEQFF.